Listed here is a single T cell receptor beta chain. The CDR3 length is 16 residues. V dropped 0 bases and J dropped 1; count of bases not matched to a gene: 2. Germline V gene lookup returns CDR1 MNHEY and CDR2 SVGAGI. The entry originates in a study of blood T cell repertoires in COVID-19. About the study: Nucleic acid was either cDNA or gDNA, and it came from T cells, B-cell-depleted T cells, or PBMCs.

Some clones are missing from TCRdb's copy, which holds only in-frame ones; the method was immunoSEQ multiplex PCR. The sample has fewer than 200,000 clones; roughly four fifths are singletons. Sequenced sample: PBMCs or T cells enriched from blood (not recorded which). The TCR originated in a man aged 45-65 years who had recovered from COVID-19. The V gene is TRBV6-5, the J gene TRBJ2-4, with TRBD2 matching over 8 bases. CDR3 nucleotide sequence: TGTGCCAGCAGTTACTCGGTAGCGGGGGCCAAAAACATTCAGTACTTC. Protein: CASSYSVAGAKNIQYF.